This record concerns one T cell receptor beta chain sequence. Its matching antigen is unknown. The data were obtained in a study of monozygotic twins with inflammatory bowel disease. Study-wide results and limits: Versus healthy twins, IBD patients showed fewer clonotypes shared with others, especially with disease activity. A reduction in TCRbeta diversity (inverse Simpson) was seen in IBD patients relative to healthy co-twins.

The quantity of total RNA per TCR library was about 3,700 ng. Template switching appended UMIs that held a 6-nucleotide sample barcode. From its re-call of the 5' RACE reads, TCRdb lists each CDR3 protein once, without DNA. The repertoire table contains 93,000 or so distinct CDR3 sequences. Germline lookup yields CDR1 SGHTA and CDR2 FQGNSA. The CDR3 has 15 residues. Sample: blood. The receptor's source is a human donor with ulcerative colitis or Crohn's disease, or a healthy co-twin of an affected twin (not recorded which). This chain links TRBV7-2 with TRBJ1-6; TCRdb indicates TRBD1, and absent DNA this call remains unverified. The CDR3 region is CASSLAAGPNSPLHF.